Here is one TCR beta chain with its context. The data were produced by immunoSEQ multiplex PCR, yet TCRdb's version contains in-frame clones alone and is incomplete. The sample holds roughly 86,000 clones, about four fifths seen once. The sample belongs to a study of a mutant IDH1 vaccine in newly diagnosed glioma. On the study more broadly: Treated patients, averaging roughly 44 years, were about 62% male and around 40% female.

The sample's time point: baseline, week 1 (first vaccination visit). This sample's treatment: pre-vaccination baseline after standard-of-care therapy. The TCR comes from a man aged 35 to 55 with glioma. The sample consisted of PBMCs, taken from a glioma patient treated with radiotherapy, temozolomide or both.

The CDR3 is CASRKTVGPYEQYF. CDR3 nucleotide sequence: TGTGCCAGCAGAAAGACAGTTGGGCCCTACGAGCAGTACTTC. This rearrangement joins TRBV6-6 to TRBJ2-7; maybe TRBD1 (5 bases). The V and J ends lost 6 bases and 2 bases respectively, with 14 bases between them. The V gene's germline CDR1 is MNHNY and CDR2 SVGAGI (reference sequence). The CDR3 extends over 14 amino acids.